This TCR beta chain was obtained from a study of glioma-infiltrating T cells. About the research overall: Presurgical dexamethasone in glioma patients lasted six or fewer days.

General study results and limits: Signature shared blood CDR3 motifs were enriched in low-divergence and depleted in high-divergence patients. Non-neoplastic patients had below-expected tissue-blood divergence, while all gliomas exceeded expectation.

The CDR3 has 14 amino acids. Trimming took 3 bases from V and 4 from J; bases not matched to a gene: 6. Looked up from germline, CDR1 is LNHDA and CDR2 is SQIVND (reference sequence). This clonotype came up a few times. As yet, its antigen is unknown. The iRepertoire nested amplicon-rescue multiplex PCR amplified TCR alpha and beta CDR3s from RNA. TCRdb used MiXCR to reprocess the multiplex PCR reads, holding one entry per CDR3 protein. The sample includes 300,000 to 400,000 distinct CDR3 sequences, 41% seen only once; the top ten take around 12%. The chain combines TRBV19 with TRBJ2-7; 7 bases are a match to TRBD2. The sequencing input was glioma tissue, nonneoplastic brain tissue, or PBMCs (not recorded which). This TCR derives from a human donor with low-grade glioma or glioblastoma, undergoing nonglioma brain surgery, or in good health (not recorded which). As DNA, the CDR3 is TGTGCCAGTAGTATTCGGCTAGCGGCATACGAGCAGTACTTC. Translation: CASSIRLAAYEQYF.